This T cell receptor beta chain stems from a study of cytomegalovirus exposure and HLA in healthy donors. Study findings and constraints: In vitro experiments confirmed that a few CMV-associated chains were specific for CMV antigens. Accurate HLA-A and HLA-B prediction from TCR beta sequences was reported for most subjects. As was reported, the classifier diagnosed cytomegalovirus status with high specificity and sensitivity. A later analysis showed TCR association rates differing by HLA locus, peaking at DRB1 and lowest at HLA-C.

Comment on this clone: Its matching antigen is unknown.

Vbeta (60) and Jbeta (13) primers were used in the PCR. Sequenced by immunoSEQ multiplex PCR; TCRdb stores in-frame clones only, minus some. Among 99,000 or so clones listed, about 79% were seen once. The CDR3 extends over 16 amino acids. J lost 2 bases, V lost 5 bases, and 12 bases had no gene match. Germline CDR1 SGHDT, CDR2 YYEEEE. Sequencing was carried out using PBMCs. The source of this sequence is a male donor in good health and CMV-seropositive. J is TRBJ2-5 and V is TRBV5-6, with TRBD2 identical over 7 bases. The CDR3 region is CASSLLAGVKQETQYF. Written as DNA, the CDR3 is TGTGCCAGCAGTCTCTTGGCGGGGGTAAAACAAGAGACCCAGTACTTC.